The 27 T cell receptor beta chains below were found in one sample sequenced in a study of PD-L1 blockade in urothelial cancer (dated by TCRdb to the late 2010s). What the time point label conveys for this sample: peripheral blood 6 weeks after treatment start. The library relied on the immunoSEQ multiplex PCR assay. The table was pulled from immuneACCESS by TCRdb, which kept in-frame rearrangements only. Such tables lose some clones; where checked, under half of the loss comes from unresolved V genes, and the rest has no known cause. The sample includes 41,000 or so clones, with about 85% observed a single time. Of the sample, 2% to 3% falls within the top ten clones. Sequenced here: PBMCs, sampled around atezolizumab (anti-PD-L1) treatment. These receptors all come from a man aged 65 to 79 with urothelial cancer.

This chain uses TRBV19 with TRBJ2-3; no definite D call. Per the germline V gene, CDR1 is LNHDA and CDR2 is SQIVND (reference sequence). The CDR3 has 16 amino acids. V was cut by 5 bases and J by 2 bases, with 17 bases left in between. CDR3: CASSPRRPGITDTQYF. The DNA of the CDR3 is TGTGCCAGTAGTCCCAGACGTCCAGGAATCACAGATACGCAGTATTTT.

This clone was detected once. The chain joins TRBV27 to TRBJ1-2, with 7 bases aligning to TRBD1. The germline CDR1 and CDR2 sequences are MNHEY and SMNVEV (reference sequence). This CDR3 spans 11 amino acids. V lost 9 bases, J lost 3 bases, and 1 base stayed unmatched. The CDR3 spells CASGQDYGYTF. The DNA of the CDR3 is TGTGCCAGTGGACAGGACTATGGCTACACCTTC.

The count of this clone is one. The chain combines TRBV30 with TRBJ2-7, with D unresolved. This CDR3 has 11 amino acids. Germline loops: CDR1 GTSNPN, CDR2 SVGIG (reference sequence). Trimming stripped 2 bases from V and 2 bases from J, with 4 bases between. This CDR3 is CAWSLPYEQYF. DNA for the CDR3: TGTGCCTGGAGTCTACCCTACGAGCAGTACTTC.

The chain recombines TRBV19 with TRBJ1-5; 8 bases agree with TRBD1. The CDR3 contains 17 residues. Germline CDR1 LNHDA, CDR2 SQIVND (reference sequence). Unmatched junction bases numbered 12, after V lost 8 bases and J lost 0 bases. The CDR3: CASSSTGGGGSNQPQHF. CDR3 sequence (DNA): TGTGCCAGTTCAAGTACAGGGGGAGGGGGTAGCAATCAGCCCCAGCATTTT.

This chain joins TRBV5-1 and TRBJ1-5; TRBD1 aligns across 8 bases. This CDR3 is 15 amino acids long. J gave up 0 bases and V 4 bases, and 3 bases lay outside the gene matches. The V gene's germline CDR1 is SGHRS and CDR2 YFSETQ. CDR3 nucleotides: TGCGCCAGCAGCCCCGGACAGGGTAGCAATCAGCCCCAGCATTTT. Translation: CASSPGQGSNQPQHF.

The CDR3 sequence: CASSEVLGGTDTQYF. The CDR3 region has the DNA TGTGCCAGCAGTGAAGTTCTAGGGGGCACAGATACGCAGTATTTT. The chain employs TRBV6-1 and TRBJ2-3; D possibly corresponds to TRBD1 (5 bases). CDR3 length: 15 amino acids. Trimming shortened V by 1 base and J by 1 base, and 9 bases separated the two germline ends. Germline V gene data show CDR1 as MNHNS and CDR2 as SASEGT.

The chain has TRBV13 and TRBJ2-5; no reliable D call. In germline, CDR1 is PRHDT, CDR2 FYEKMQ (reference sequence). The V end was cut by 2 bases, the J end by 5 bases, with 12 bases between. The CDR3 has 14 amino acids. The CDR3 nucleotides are TGTGCCAGCAGCTTAAGAAATGCCGGGGAGACCCAGTACTTC. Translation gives CASSLRNAGETQYF.

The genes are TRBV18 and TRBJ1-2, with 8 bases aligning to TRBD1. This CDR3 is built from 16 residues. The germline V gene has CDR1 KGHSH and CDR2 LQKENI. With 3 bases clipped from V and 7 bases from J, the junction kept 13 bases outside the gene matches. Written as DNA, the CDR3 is TGTGCCAGCTCACCGTCCAGGGGGCAATTATCCTTTGGCTACACCTTC. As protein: CASSPSRGQLSFGYTF.

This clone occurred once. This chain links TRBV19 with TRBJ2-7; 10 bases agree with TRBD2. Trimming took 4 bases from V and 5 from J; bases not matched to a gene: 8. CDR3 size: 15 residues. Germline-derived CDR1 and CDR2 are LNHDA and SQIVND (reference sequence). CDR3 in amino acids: CASSTLAGVKNEQYF. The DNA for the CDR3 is TGTGCCAGTAGTACGCTAGCGGGAGTTAAGAACGAGCAGTACTTC.

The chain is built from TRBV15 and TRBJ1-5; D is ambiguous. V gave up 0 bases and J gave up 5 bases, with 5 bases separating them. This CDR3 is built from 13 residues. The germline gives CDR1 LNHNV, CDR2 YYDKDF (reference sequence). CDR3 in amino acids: CATSRDGDQPQHF. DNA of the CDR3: TGTGCCACCAGCAGAGATGGAGATCAGCCCCAGCATTTT.

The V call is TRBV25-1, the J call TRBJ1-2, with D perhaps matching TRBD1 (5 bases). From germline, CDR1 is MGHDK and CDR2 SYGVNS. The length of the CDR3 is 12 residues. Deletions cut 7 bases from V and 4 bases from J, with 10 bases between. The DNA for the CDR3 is TGTGCCAGCACGAGCGGGGGCTATGGCTACACCTTC. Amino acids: CASTSGGYGYTF.

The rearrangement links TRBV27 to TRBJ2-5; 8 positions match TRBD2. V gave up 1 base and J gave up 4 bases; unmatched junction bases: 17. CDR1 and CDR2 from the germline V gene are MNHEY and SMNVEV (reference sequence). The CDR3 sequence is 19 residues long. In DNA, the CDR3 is TGTGCCAGCAGTTTATTTTCCGATCGCGGGGGGAGCGGGTCAGAGACCCAGTACTTC. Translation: CASSLFSDRGGSGSETQYF.

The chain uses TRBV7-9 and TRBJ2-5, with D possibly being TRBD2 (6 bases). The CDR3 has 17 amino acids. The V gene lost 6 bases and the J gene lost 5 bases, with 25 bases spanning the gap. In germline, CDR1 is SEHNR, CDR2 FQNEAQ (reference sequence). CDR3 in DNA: TGTGCCAGCAGTAGTTCGCTTGGACGGGGGACGGGGGAGACCCAGTACTTC. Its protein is CASSSSLGRGTGETQYF.

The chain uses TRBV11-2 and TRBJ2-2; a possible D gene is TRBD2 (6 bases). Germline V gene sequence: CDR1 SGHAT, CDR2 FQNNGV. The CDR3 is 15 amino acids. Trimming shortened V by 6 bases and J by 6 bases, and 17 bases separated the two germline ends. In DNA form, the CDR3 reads TGTGCCAGCAGTCATTTGCGGGACGGGCCCGGGGAGCTGTTTTTT. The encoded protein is CASSHLRDGPGELFF.

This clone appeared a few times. The CDR3 DNA follows: TGTGCCAGCAGTTTACCCGGGACTGGGAACTACGAGCAGTACTTC. Amino acids: CASSLPGTGNYEQYF. The chain carries TRBV28 and TRBJ2-7; D may be TRBD2 (6 bases). Germline values: CDR1 MDHEN, CDR2 SYDVKM. The CDR3 runs to 15 residues. The V gene lost 2 bases and the J gene lost 3 bases, with 14 bases spanning the gap.

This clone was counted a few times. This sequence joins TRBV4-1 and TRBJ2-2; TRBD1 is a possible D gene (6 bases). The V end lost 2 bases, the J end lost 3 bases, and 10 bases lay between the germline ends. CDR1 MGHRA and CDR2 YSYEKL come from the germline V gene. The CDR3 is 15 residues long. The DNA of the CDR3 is TGCGCCAGCAGCCAATCGCCAGGGGACACCGGGGAGCTGTTTTTT. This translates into CASSQSPGDTGELFF.

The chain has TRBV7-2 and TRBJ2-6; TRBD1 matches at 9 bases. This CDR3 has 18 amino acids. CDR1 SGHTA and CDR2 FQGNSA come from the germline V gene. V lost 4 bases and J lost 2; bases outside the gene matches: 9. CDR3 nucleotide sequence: TGTGCCAGCAGCTACAGGGGGCCCCCAAGTCCTGGGGCCAACGTCCTGACTTTC. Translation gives CASSYRGPPSPGANVLTF.

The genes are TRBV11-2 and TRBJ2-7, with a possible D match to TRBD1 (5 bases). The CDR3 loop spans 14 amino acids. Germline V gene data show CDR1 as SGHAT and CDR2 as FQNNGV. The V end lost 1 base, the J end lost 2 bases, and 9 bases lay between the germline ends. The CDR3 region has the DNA TGTGCCAGCAGCTTAGTTACAGGCGCCTACGAGCAGTACTTC. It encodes CASSLVTGAYEQYF.

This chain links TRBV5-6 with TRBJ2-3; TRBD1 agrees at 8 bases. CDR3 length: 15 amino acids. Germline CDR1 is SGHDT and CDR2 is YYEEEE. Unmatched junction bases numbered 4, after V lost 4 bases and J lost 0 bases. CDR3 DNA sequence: TGTGCCAGCAGCCCCGGACAGGGTAGCACAGATACGCAGTATTTT. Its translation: CASSPGQGSTDTQYF.

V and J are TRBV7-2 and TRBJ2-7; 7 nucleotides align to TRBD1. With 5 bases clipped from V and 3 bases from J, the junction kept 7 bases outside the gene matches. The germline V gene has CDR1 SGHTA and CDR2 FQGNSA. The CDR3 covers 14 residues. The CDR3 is CASSGRDSRYEQYF. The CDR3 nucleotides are TGTGCCAGCAGCGGCCGGGACAGTCGCTACGAGCAGTACTTC.

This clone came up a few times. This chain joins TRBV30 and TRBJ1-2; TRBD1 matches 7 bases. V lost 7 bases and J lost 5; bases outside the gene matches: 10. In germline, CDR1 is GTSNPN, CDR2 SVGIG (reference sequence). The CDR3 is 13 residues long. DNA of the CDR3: TGTGCCTTCGGGACAGACAGACCGTATGGCTACACCTTC. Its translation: CAFGTDRPYGYTF.

CDR3 protein: CSAGTSGRGEQFF. CDR3 bases: TGCAGCGCCGGGACTAGCGGGAGGGGTGAGCAGTTCTTC. The chain recombines TRBV29-1 with TRBJ2-1; 16 nucleotides agree with TRBD2. Germline CDR1 is SQVTM and CDR2 is ANQGSEA. V shed 7 bases, J shed 9 bases, and the junction held 3 bases outside the gene matches. This CDR3 has 13 residues.

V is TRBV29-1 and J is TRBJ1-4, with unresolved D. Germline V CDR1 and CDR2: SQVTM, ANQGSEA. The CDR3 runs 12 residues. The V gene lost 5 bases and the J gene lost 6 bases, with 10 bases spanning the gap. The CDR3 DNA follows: TGCAGCGTTCGGAGTATTGATGAAAAACTGTTTTTT. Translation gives CSVRSIDEKLFF.

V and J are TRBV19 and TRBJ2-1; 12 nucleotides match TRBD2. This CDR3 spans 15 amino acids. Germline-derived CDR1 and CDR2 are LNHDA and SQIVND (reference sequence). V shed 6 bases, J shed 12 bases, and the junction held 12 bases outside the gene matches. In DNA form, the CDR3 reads TGTGCCAGTAGCGAAGGACTAGCGGGGAGGGATAGGCAGTTCTTC. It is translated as CASSEGLAGRDRQFF.

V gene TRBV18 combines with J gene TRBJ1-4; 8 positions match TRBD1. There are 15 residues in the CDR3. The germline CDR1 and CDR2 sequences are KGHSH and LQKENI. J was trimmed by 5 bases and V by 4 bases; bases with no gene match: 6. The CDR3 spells CASSLKTGENEKLFF. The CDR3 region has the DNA TGTGCCAGCTCACTCAAGACAGGGGAGAATGAAAAACTGTTTTTT.

CDR3 in amino acids: CASSLANFNEKLFF. Here the CDR3 DNA reads TGTGCCAGCAGCTTAGCGAACTTTAATGAAAAACTGTTTTTT. The V gene is TRBV7-9, the J gene TRBJ1-4, with no clear D. CDR3 length: 14 residues. Germline loops: CDR1 SEHNR, CDR2 FQNEAQ (reference sequence). The V gene lost 0 bases and the J gene lost 4 bases, with 6 bases spanning the gap.

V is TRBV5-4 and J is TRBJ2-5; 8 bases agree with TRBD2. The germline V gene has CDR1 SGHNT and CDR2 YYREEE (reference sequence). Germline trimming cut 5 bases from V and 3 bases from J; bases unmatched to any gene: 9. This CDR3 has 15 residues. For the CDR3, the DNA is TGTGCCAGCAGTTTTGGACTAGCCAATAAAGAGACCCAGTACTTC. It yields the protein CASSFGLANKETQYF.